The source of this TCR beta chain is a study of blood T cell repertoires in COVID-19. About the study: The United States, Italy and Spain were the sources of the acute and convalescent COVID-19 samples. T cells, B-cell-depleted T cells, or PBMCs provided the cDNA or gDNA that served as material.

In its sample, this clone was seen many times. Trimming took 1 base from V and 1 from J, leaving 16 bases between them. This CDR3 is built from 17 residues. Germline CDR1 is SGHTA and CDR2 is FQGNSA. Source study methods: Reference gene primer amplification yielded estimated nucleated cell counts. Clones were read by immunoSEQ multiplex PCR, and TCRdb kept only the in-frame ones, dropping some. V, J and clone size derive from that table, while D and trimming were established from the DNA sequence. The profile shows fewer than 350,000 clones, around 87% of them singletons. The sample taken for sequencing was peripheral blood. The TCR was taken from a woman aged 50 to 65 who had recovered from COVID-19. The chain has TRBV7-2 and TRBJ2-5; no clear D gene. The DNA for the CDR3 is TGTGCCAGCAGCTTAGGCCCGCCGGGTGGCAGCCAAGAGACCCAGTACTTC. As protein: CASSLGPPGGSQETQYF.